The present T cell receptor beta chain was sequenced within a study of blood T cells in healthy people across ages (dated by TCRdb to the mid-2010s). The study in broad terms: Template switching captured roughly one uniquely barcoded TCR beta cDNA molecule per two T cells in model experiments. The study measured age-related changes in TCR beta repertoire diversity using deep sequencing normalized with unique cDNA molecular identifiers. The donors were split into four age groups: young (average 16 years), middle-aged (roughly 40), aged (approximately 60) and long-lived (more than 80). Using the same blood draw, the study looked at two additional independent replicas of 1 million unique cDNA reads for two donors, one aged 18 to 30 and the other aged 80 or older.

What the work shows at the level of the full study, not this receptor alone: Compared with the aged group, the long-lived group had more naive CD4+ T cells, fewer expanded clones and increased TCR diversity, suggesting age selection. Observed TCR beta diversity correlated strongly with the percentage of naive T cells measured by flow cytometry. Estimates of total diversity based on one million sequenced T cells were considered lower bounds and underestimates. Bulk unsorted PBMC profiling prevented conclusive comparison of naive and antigen-experienced compartments. The CMV infection status of donors was not known, potentially confounding age-related changes in expanded clonotypes. Observed TCR beta diversity per million T cells fell roughly linearly with age, and a significant reduction was already apparent by age roughly 40.

The CDR1 and CDR2 encoded by the germline V gene are SGHTA and FQGNSA. CDR3 length: 14 amino acids, cysteine to phenylalanine. Just CDR3 DNA is preserved here, 42 bases in frame from base 1. At the junction V is shortened by 5 bases and J by 2 bases; bases outside the gene matches: 6. This clonotype has only a few counts. The target of this receptor is not known. One base away there is no much larger clone; base qualities are not given. The library was prepared using 5' RACE. Sequencing was performed on an Illumina HiSeq 2500. A second PCR of roughly 7 to 11 cycles was performed with a sample-barcoded 5' primer and a J-beta primer mix. A unique molecular identifier was introduced onto each TCR beta cDNA molecule by a template-switch 5' adaptor carrying 12 random nucleotides. At least 2.5 million CDR3-containing paired-end reads were obtained from each sample. First-strand cDNA synthesis was performed from all RNA using the Mint cDNA synthesis kit, with priming by a TRBC-specific oligonucleotide. Following uracil-DNA glycosylase treatment, a first 18-cycle PCR with universal primers M1SS and BC2_uni_R was performed on all cDNA. Under the source paper's analysis protocol: For normalization, 1 million high-quality reads were randomly selected from each sample, with every read carrying a distinct molecular identifier. Instead of being binned into consensus sequences, reads with shared molecular identifiers were discarded. MiTCR, set to a Q25 quality threshold and the strictest error-elimination algorithm, was used for CDR3 identification, clonotype clustering and error correction. A nonparametric unseen species model using Euler transformation provided a lower-bound estimate of total TCR beta diversity. TCRdb trimmed public reads at Q25 via fastp, called clones via MiXCR and kept in-frame beta chains. Rows with a matching CDR3 protein are joined into one entry that keeps the most common DNA and genes. The V and J calls shown here were made by TCRdb, not taken from the authors' results. In this sample the table shows about 510,000 distinct CDR3 sequences, about 27% of which occur a single time. Approximately 3.5% of the sample comes from the top ten.

Systemically healthy Caucasian individuals from Russia, about 38 in total and aged about 6 to 90 years, were included as donors. Around 9.8 milliliters of peripheral blood were collected from each donor into EDTA-treated Vacutainer tubes. PBMCs were isolated by Ficoll-Paque density-gradient centrifugation, with at least 6 million obtained per sample. Total RNA, at least 6 micrograms per sample, was extracted from PBMCs with Trizol reagent. For every donor, flow cytometry on a PBMC aliquot measured the percentage of naive CD45RAhigh/CD27high T cells. The sample was also reused in another study, on T cells of mothers and their children. The second study's authors report: Nine systemically healthy Caucasian individuals served as donors, namely three mothers together with their six children. cDNA synthesis consumed the entire amount of extracted RNA, loaded at around 1.5 ug RNA in each 15 ul reaction. In the second PCR, the M1S primer added sample barcodes and 2-4 random nucleotides. More than 8 million TCR beta CDR3 reads were obtained from each mother, and some 3.3 million reads were obtained from each child. Thymic selection shapes the output of TCR recombination in a similar way in related and unrelated pairs, and inherited differences have a minor effect. Normalized repertoire overlap was always found to be slightly, but never significantly, higher in related mother-child pairs than in unrelated mother-child pairs. No persistent microchimeric T cell clones were detected, at a sensitivity of roughly 99 clones per million clonotypes. Deep NGS was used in the study to compare the TCR beta repertoires of mothers and children and to look for features that separate related mother-child pairs from unrelated individuals. The mean age was 40 +/- 4 years for the mothers and approximately 11 +/- 4 years for the children. After adapter ligation with NEBNext reagents, the libraries were sequenced on Illumina HiSeq 2000 with 100+100 nt paired-end reads. Mother and child libraries were prepared a month apart and sequenced in separate runs to prevent cross-contamination. Between roughly 450,000 and 2,000,000 distinct TCR beta clonotypes were identified per donor. Naive TCR beta clonotypes were estimated from low-frequency clonotypes matched to each donor's FACS-determined naive share, without sorting.

The sample was blood. This sequence uses TRBV7-2 and TRBJ2-7; 7 bases in between match TRBD2. This TCR came from a boy aged 2-9 years in good health. The CDR3 amino acid sequence is: CASSPHGLAYEQYF. The nucleotide sequence is TGTGCCAGCAGCCCCCACGGACTAGCCTACGAGCAGTACTTC.